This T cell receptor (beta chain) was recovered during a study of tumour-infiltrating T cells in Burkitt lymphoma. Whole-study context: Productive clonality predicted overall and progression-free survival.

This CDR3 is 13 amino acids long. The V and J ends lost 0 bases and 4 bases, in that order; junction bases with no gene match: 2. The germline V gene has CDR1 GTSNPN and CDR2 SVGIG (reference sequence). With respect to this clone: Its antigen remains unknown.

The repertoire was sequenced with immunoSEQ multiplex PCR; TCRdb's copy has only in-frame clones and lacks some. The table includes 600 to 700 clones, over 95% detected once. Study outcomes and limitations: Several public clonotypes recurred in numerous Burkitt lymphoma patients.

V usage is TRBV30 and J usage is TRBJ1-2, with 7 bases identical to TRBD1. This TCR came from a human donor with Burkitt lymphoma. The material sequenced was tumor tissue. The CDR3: CAWSVWTGYGYTF. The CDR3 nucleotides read TGTGCCTGGAGTGTATGGACAGGCTATGGCTACACCTTC. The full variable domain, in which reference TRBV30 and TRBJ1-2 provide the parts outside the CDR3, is SQTIHQWPATLVQPVGSPLSLECTVEGTSNPNLYWYRQAAGRGLQLLFYSVGIGQISSEVPQNLSASRPQDRQFILSSKKLLLSDSGFYLCAWSVWTGYGYTFGSGTRLTVV.